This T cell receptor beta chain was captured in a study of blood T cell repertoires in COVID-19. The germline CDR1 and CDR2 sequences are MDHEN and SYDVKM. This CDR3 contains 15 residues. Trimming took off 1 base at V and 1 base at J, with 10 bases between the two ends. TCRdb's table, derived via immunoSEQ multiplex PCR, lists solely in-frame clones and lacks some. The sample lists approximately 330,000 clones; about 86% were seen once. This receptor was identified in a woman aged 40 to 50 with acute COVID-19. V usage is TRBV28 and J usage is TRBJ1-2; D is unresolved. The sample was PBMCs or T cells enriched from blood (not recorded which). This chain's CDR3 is CASSLFEGGNYGYTF. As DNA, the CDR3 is TGTGCCAGCAGTTTATTTGAGGGCGGTAACTATGGCTACACCTTC.